Following are 3 T cell receptor beta chains from one sample sequenced in a study of T cell responses to AZD1222 COVID-19 vaccine (dated by TCRdb to about 2021). Explained via the paper, the time point label denotes: about 28 days (+/-7) after the second vaccine dose. The sample's treatment or condition label is to be understood as: meningococcal conjugate vaccine given as trial control. Receptor libraries were prepared by the immunoSEQ multiplex PCR assay. TCRdb mirrors the immuneACCESS table, restricted to in-frame sequences. Some clones are absent from its copies; in checked studies, under half trace to an unresolved V gene, and the reason for the others is unknown. The sample table shows roughly 180,000 clones, and over 80% are seen once. Clones ranked in the top ten supply 1% of the sample. Sequencing was performed on peripheral blood, taken 28 days after the second dose of the MenACWY control vaccine. Every receptor here comes from an adult who received the MenACWY meningococcal vaccine as a control.

The gene calls are TRBV7-7 and TRBJ1-4, with 11 nucleotides matching TRBD1. Germline lookup yields CDR1 SSHAT and CDR2 FNYEAQ (reference sequence). Trimming removed 1 base from V and 4 bases from J; junction bases left unmatched: 5. The CDR3 spans 17 residues. DNA for the CDR3: TGTGCCAGCAGCTTAGGGACAGGGGGCAGGAGTAATGAAAAACTGTTTTTT. Its translation is CASSLGTGGRSNEKLFF.

The chain has TRBV5-4 and TRBJ2-1, with 12 positions matching TRBD1. V was clipped by 4 bases and J by 8 bases; unmatched bases: 10. This CDR3 is 16 amino acids long. CDR1 and CDR2 (germline): SGHNT, YYREEE (reference sequence). The CDR3 region has the DNA TGTGCCAGCAGCACGGGTCCGGGGACAGGGGGCGATGAGCAGTTCTTC. It codes for CASSTGPGTGGDEQFF.

This clone appeared a single time. V gene TRBV28 combines with J gene TRBJ1-2; unclear D gene. Trimming took off 6 bases at V and 2 bases at J, with 16 bases between the two ends. The CDR3 covers 15 residues. Germline values: CDR1 MDHEN, CDR2 SYDVKM. CDR3 in amino acids: CASSPRVGGNYGYTF. CDR3 DNA sequence: TGTGCCAGCAGCCCTCGGGTGGGCGGAAACTATGGCTACACCTTC.